These 24 T cell receptor beta chains were all obtained from the same sample, sequenced in a study of cytomegalovirus exposure and HLA in healthy donors. Profiled with immunoSEQ multiplex PCR; TCRdb holds only in-frame clones, not every one. The sample records over 85,000 clones, more than 70% being singletons. Material for sequencing was PBMCs. These receptor sequences come from a woman between 18 and 29 years old in good health and CMV-seronegative.

This clone has a handful of counts. The chain is built from TRBV6-4 and TRBJ1-2; tentative D call: TRBD1 (6 bases). Germline CDR1 reads MRHNA; CDR2 reads SNTAGT. V lost 6 bases, J lost 6 bases, and 14 bases lay in between. The CDR3 has 13 amino acids. CDR3 coding DNA: TGTGCCAGCAGCCCCAACTCAGGGGATGGCTACACCTTC. It yields the protein CASSPNSGDGYTF.

V and J are TRBV6-1 and TRBJ2-7, with D perhaps matching TRBD2 (5 bases). V was shortened by 2 bases and J by 12 bases, with 23 bases between the two germline ends. The germline V gene encodes CDR1 MNHNS and CDR2 SASEGT. This CDR3 region has 15 residues. CDR3 amino acids: CASSEILARGWRRYF. The CDR3 DNA is TGTGCCAGCAGTGAAATTCTAGCCCGGGGTTGGCGCCGGTACTTC.

This rearrangement joins TRBV28 to TRBJ2-5; 11 bases match TRBD1. V was clipped by 2 bases and J by 3 bases; unmatched bases: 8. Germline CDR1 reads MDHEN; CDR2 reads SYDVKM. This CDR3 spans 17 amino acids. The CDR3 DNA is TGTGCCAGCAGTTTACTTCCCCCGGGACAGGGGGAAGAGACCCAGTACTTC. Translated: CASSLLPPGQGEETQYF.

This clone was counted once. V is TRBV2 and J is TRBJ1-2; D remains unclear. The CDR3 extends over 13 amino acids. CDR1 is SNHLY and CDR2 is FYNNEI in the germline V gene. V was clipped by 3 bases and J by 2 bases, with 7 bases between them. The CDR3 nucleotides read TGTGCCAGCAGTGAGGAGGTGAACTATGGCTACACCTTC. It codes for CASSEEVNYGYTF.

The chain is built from TRBV11-2 and TRBJ1-4, with 8 bases matching TRBD1. V was pared by 5 bases and J by 12 bases, with 11 bases of the junction left unmatched. The CDR3 extends over 14 amino acids. CDR1 and CDR2 from the germline V gene are SGHAT and FQNNGV. CDR3 nucleotide sequence: TGTGCCAGCAGCATAGGCCAACAGGGGGAGGAACTGTTTTTT. Translated: CASSIGQQGEELFF.

The chain links TRBV18 to TRBJ2-7, with 11 bases identical to TRBD1. V gave up 3 bases and J gave up 2 bases; unmatched junction bases: 12. Germline V CDR1 and CDR2: KGHSH, LQKENI. This CDR3 has 18 amino acids. This chain's CDR3 is CASSPNFGQGAGAYEQYF. The CDR3 DNA reads as TGTGCCAGCTCACCCAACTTCGGACAGGGGGCGGGGGCCTACGAGCAGTACTTC.

The V gene is TRBV4-3, the J gene TRBJ1-4; the match to TRBD1 covers 8 bases. This CDR3 is 15 amino acids long. The germline CDR1 and CDR2 sequences are LGHNA and YSLEER. V shed 0 bases, J shed 6 bases, and the junction held 3 bases outside the gene matches. CDR3 residues: CASSQERTGYEKLFF. The CDR3 nucleotides are TGCGCCAGCAGCCAAGAACGGACAGGGTATGAAAAACTGTTTTTT.

The count of this clone is one. The chain joins TRBV18 to TRBJ2-5; tentatively, D is TRBD1 (6 bases). The V and J ends lost 2 bases and 4 bases respectively, with 8 bases between them. Germline V gene lookup returns CDR1 KGHSH and CDR2 LQKENI. There are 13 residues in the CDR3. As DNA, the CDR3 is TGTGCCAGCTCACCAAGGGGGTCAGAGACCCAGTACTTC. Translation: CASSPRGSETQYF. The whole variable domain, filled in from reference TRBV18 and TRBJ2-5, reads NAGVMQNPRHLVRRRGQEARLRCSPMKGHSHVYWYRQLPEEGLKFMVYLQKENIIDESGMPKERFSAEFPKEGPSILRIQQVVRGDSAAYFCASSPRGSETQYFGPGTRLLVL.

The chain combines TRBV14 with TRBJ2-7; D is uncertain. Trimming took 4 bases from V and 5 from J, leaving 12 bases between them. The CDR3 totals 13 residues. CDR1 is SGHDN and CDR2 is FVKESK in the germline V gene. The CDR3, as DNA: TGTGCCAGCAGCCCGTCCCCAGCGCACGAGCAGTACTTC. Its protein product is CASSPSPAHEQYF.

V is TRBV7-3 and J is TRBJ1-1, with D possibly matching TRBD1 (6 bases). CDR3 length equals 14 residues. V was trimmed by 5 bases and J by 4 bases, leaving 14 bases between them. Germline V CDR1 and CDR2: SGHTA, FQGTGA. CDR3 nucleotide sequence: TGTGCCAGCAGCCCTACGGGGGGGCGCACTGAAGCTTTCTTT. This gives the protein CASSPTGGRTEAFF. The variable domain in full, completed from reference TRBV7-3 and TRBJ1-1, reads GAGVSQTPSNKVTEKGKYVELRCDPISGHTALYWYRQSLGQGPEFLIYFQGTGAADDSGLPNDRFFAVRPEGSVSTLKIQRTERGDSAVYLCASSPTGGRTEAFFGQGTRLTVV.

The rearrangement joins TRBV13 to TRBJ1-2; D might be TRBD1 (5 bases). Germline V gene data show CDR1 as PRHDT and CDR2 as FYEKMQ (reference sequence). This CDR3 is built from 16 residues. Trimming took 5 bases from V and 2 from J, leaving 18 bases between them. Here the CDR3 DNA reads TGTGCCAGCAGCCTCGGGGGGGATGGAGCGAACTATGGCTACACCTTC. Amino acid sequence: CASSLGGDGANYGYTF.

V and J are TRBV21-1 and TRBJ2-7; the table's D call of TRBD2 was not tested on the DNA. TRBV21-1 is tagged as a pseudogene. The CDR3 covers 13 residues. CDR3 in DNA: TGTGCCAGCAGCAAAGGGACTAGTAACGAGCAGTACTTC. It codes for CASSKGTSNEQYF.

Here the CDR3 reads CASSSGGFYGYTF. The CDR3 DNA reads as TGTGCCAGCAGTTCCGGGGGGTTCTATGGCTACACCTTC. V usage is TRBV6-5 and J usage is TRBJ1-2, with a weak D call TRBD1 (5 bases). Trimming cost V 4 bases and J 4 bases, with 10 bases left between them. Germline CDR1 and CDR2: MNHEY and SVGAGI. The length of the CDR3 is 13 residues.

This chain joins TRBV30 and TRBJ1-1; 7 bases are shared with TRBD1. The CDR3 loop spans 13 amino acids. V lost 3 bases and J lost 5; bases outside the gene matches: 6. Germline lookup yields CDR1 GTSNPN and CDR2 SVGIG (reference sequence). The DNA for the CDR3 is TGTGCCTGGAGGGAGGGGGCGGTGACTGAAGCTTTCTTT. Translating it yields CAWREGAVTEAFF.

The CDR3 DNA is TGCGCCAGCAGACATTTAAACAGGGTCATCTCCTACAATGAGCAGTTCTTC. Translating it yields CASRHLNRVISYNEQFF. The chain combines TRBV10-2 with TRBJ2-1; a possible D gene is TRBD1 (6 bases). CDR3 size: 17 residues. In germline, CDR1 is WSHSY, CDR2 SAAADI. The V and J ends lost 6 bases and 0 bases respectively, with 18 bases between them.

The chain joins TRBV6-5 to TRBJ1-6, with unresolved D. The germline gives CDR1 MNHEY, CDR2 SVGAGI. V lost 5 bases and J lost 4, with 9 bases in between. The CDR3 consists of 14 residues. DNA of the CDR3: TGTGCCAGCAGTCCTAATAATTATAATTCACCCCTCCACTTT. Amino acid sequence: CASSPNNYNSPLHF.

This clone was recorded once. As DNA, the CDR3 is TGTGCCTGCCACAGGGAGGGAAACATTCAGTACTTC. Protein: CACHREGNIQYF. The gene calls are TRBV30 and TRBJ2-4; D is perhaps TRBD2 (7 bases). V was cut by 6 bases and J by 6 bases, with 12 bases left in between. The CDR3 is made up of 12 amino acids. Germline-derived CDR1 and CDR2 are GTSNPN and SVGIG (reference sequence).

This chain connects TRBV19 to TRBJ1-5; D may be TRBD1 (5 bases). V was cut by 6 bases and J by 7 bases, with 13 bases left in between. CDR1 and CDR2 from the germline V gene are LNHDA and SQIVND (reference sequence). The CDR3 runs to 13 residues. CDR3 DNA sequence: TGTGCCAGTAGGCCCGGAAGGGGCCAGCCCCAGCATTTT. The encoded protein is CASRPGRGQPQHF.

The rearrangement joins TRBV6-1 to TRBJ1-2, with unresolved D. Trimming removed 2 bases from V and 0 bases from J, with 7 bases in between. From germline, CDR1 is MNHNS and CDR2 SASEGT. The CDR3 has 14 residues. The CDR3 region is CASSETHTNYGYTF. DNA of the CDR3: TGTGCCAGCAGTGAAACCCACACTAACTATGGCTACACCTTC.

This clone was seen a few times. The chain couples TRBV11-3 to TRBJ2-1; 10 bases agree with TRBD2. Germline trimming cut 0 bases from V and 10 bases from J; bases unmatched to any gene: 3. Germline values: CDR1 SGHNT, CDR2 YENEEA. The CDR3 is made up of 14 amino acids. CDR3 loop: CASSLESGGAEQFF. CDR3 coding DNA: TGTGCCAGCAGCTTAGAGAGCGGGGGGGCGGAGCAGTTCTTC.

A few counts support this clone. J is TRBJ1-5 and V is TRBV4-3; D is possibly TRBD1 (6 bases). The CDR3 is 15 residues long. Between the trimmed V and J ends, which lost 0 bases and 7 bases, there was a span of 13 bases. The germline V gene encodes CDR1 LGHNA and CDR2 YSLEER. CDR3 sequence reads: CASSQDQGGDQPQHF. In DNA form, the CDR3 reads TGCGCCAGCAGCCAAGATCAAGGGGGTGACCAGCCCCAGCATTTT.

The CDR3 nucleotides are TGTGCCAGCTACTCCCGGGACAAAAACACTGAAGCTTTCTTT. This encodes CASYSRDKNTEAFF. The chain employs TRBV18 and TRBJ1-1, with D perhaps matching TRBD1 (6 bases). This CDR3 region has 14 residues. CDR1 is KGHSH, CDR2 LQKENI, per germline. Trimming removed 7 bases from V and 2 bases from J, with 14 bases in between.

This chain links TRBV7-2 with TRBJ1-3; no definite D call. Trimming cost V 0 bases and J 4 bases, with 7 bases left between them. CDR3 size: 14 residues. Germline assignment: CDR1 SGHTA and CDR2 FQGNSA. CDR3 sequence: CASSLAGSGNTIYF. The DNA for the CDR3 is TGTGCCAGCAGCTTAGCCGGTTCCGGAAACACCATATATTTT.

This clone was observed a handful of times. The V and J genes are TRBV9 and TRBJ2-7, with D perhaps matching TRBD1 (7 bases). The CDR3 covers 16 residues. The V end was cut by 3 bases, the J end by 1 base, with 17 bases between. From germline, CDR1 is SGDLS and CDR2 YYNGEE. The CDR3 here is CASSAGGGGASYEQYF. CDR3 DNA sequence: TGTGCCAGCAGCGCCGGAGGAGGGGGCGCTTCCTACGAGCAGTACTTC.